The clone carrying this T cell receptor (beta chain) came up a few times. TCRdb re-called the RT-PCR reads with MiXCR, one entry per CDR3 protein. The table has more than 850,000 distinct CDR3 sequences, more than 15% seen once. This specimen belongs to a study of patients and donors after allogeneic stem cell transplantation. Source material: blood, either unsorted or a sorted T cell fraction (not recorded which). The clonotype was recovered from a human donor who was either an allogeneic HSCT recipient or a stem cell or donor lymphocyte infusion donor (not recorded which). It is not recorded whose cells these are; they may come from a transplant donor.

The CDR3 DNA reads TGTGCCAGCAGCCCGCAGGGGGTAACCCAAGAGACCCAGTACTTC. This gives the protein CASSPQGVTQETQYF. The chain combines TRBV25-1 with TRBJ2-5; 7 nucleotides line up with TRBD1. From germline, CDR1 is MGHDK and CDR2 SYGVNS. The junction had 8 bases not matched to a gene; V was cut back by 6 bases and J by 1 base. This CDR3 has 15 residues. The full variable domain, completed using reference TRBV25-1 and TRBJ2-5, is EADIYQTPRYLVIGTGKKITLECSQTMGHDKMYWYQQDPGMELHLIHYSYGVNSTEKGDLSSESTVSRIRTEHFPLTLESARPSHTSQYLCASSPQGVTQETQYFGPGTRLLVL.